The 6 T cell receptor beta chains in this list originate from one sample, sequenced in a study of regulatory T cells in long-lasting Graves disease (dated by TCRdb to the early 2020s). Reading the label with the study, this specimen's time point is: newly diagnosed GD, antithyroid drugs for less than 3 months. For both TCR sequencing and RNA sequencing, RNA was extracted from PBMCs in TRIzol. Libraries were made using multiplex PCR. These reads were obtained on an Illumina HiSeq 4000. CDR3 regions were amplified by Arm-PCR with iRepertoire HTBI primers to construct TCR beta libraries. TCRdb ran its own pipeline on the public reads, namely fastp trimming at Q25 and MiXCR clone calling, and kept in-frame beta chains. Rows with one shared CDR3 protein collapse into an entry with the most common genes and DNA. Counted in this sample were some 370,000 distinct CDR3 sequences; 12% of them appeared once. Clones ranked in the top ten supply approximately 17% of the sample.

These sequences were also reported in another study, on T cells in Graves' hyperthyroidism and ophthalmopathy.

The specimen comprised peripheral blood mononuclear cells (PBMCs), sampled at new diagnosis, from a patient treated with antithyroid drugs. The origin of the receptors is a woman younger than 30 with Graves disease. Donor details come from another sample of the same person, matched by shared clones.

This clonotype was seen many times. This sequence joins TRBV12-3 or TRBV12-4 and TRBJ1-2; TRBD1 is a possible D gene (5 bases). Trimming cost V 2 bases and J 4 bases, with 14 bases left between them. The CDR3 is 15 residues long. In DNA, the CDR3 is TGTGCCAGCAGTTTAACAGGCTTTCTTAGCTATGGCTACACCTTC. Protein product: CASSLTGFLSYGYTF.

This clonotype was seen repeatedly, ten times or more. This sequence joins TRBV10-1 and TRBJ2-1, with D perhaps matching TRBD2 (5 bases). The CDR3 runs 14 residues. The V end lost 0 bases, the J end lost 7 bases, and 10 bases lay between the germline ends. Germline-derived CDR1 and CDR2 are WNHNN and SYGVQD (reference sequence). In DNA, the CDR3 is TGCGCCAGCAGTGAGTCGGGGAGTAAAAATGAGCAGTTCTTC. Translation gives CASSESGSKNEQFF.

This clonotype was seen many times. V and J are TRBV5-8 and TRBJ1-1; D is perhaps TRBD1 (5 bases). This CDR3 spans 15 amino acids. Germline V gene lookup returns CDR1 SGHTS and CDR2 YDEGEE. Trimming left V 3 bases short and J 5 bases short, with 17 bases between. The CDR3, as DNA: TGTGCCAGCAGCTGGGGCTGGAGGGGTTGGACTGAAGCTTTCTTT. Protein sequence: CASSWGWRGWTEAFF.

This clonotype has a count of ten or more. The rearrangement uses TRBV11-2 and TRBJ1-1, with 9 bases fitting TRBD1. This CDR3 is built from 16 residues. Looked up from germline, CDR1 is SGHAT and CDR2 is FQNNGV. After removal of 5 bases from V and 5 bases from J, the junction contained 12 bases not matched to a gene. CDR3 nucleotide sequence: TGTGCCAGCAGCCCCCGTTGGGACAGGGAACCTACTGAAGCTTTCTTT. This sequence encodes CASSPRWDREPTEAFF.

Many counts were recorded for this clonotype. This chain joins TRBV15 and TRBJ1-1; no firm D call. CDR1 is LNHNV, CDR2 YYDKDF, per germline (reference sequence). This CDR3 contains 12 residues. V lost 11 bases to trimming and J lost 3 bases, with 13 bases between them. The CDR3: CAWKGLDTEAFF. The CDR3 DNA reads as TGTGCCTGGAAGGGATTGGACACTGAAGCTTTCTTT.

This clonotype was detected many times. V and J are TRBV11-2 and TRBJ2-1; perhaps TRBD2 as D (6 bases). Trimming took off 5 bases at V and 7 bases at J, with 24 bases between the two ends. The germline V gene has CDR1 SGHAT and CDR2 FQNNGV. The CDR3 consists of 17 residues. Here the CDR3 reads CASSPRWRGYLGNEQFF. Written as DNA, the CDR3 is TGTGCCAGCAGCCCCCGGTGGCGGGGCTACCTGGGAAATGAGCAGTTCTTC.